A single sample is the source of the 14 T cell receptor beta chains below, sequenced in a study of cytomegalovirus exposure and HLA in healthy donors. Both 60 Vbeta primers and 13 Jbeta primers went into the PCR. The protocol was immunoSEQ multiplex PCR, while the TCRdb copy is restricted to in-frame clones and leaves out a portion. Counted here are approximately 61,000 clones, 55% to 65% occurring once; the ten biggest clones make up more than 2.5%. The sample was PBMCs. The receptors shown here come from a woman aged 50 to 60 in good health and CMV-seronegative.

This rearrangement joins TRBV7-2 to TRBJ2-3; 8 positions agree with TRBD2. Germline CDR1 is SGHTA and CDR2 is FQGNSA. The CDR3 covers 14 residues. The V segment lost 5 bases and the J segment 5 bases; nucleotides outside the gene matches: 6. The CDR3 is CASSNALAGDTQYF. The DNA for the CDR3 is TGTGCCAGCAGCAACGCTCTAGCGGGAGATACGCAGTATTTT.

The rearrangement links TRBV6-5 to TRBJ2-5; D uncertain. The ends were cut back, 0 bases at V and 2 bases at J, with 10 bases in the middle. Germline assignment: CDR1 MNHEY and CDR2 SVGAGI. The CDR3 loop spans 15 amino acids. The CDR3 sequence: CASSYSGQAQETQYF. The CDR3 region has the DNA TGTGCCAGCAGTTACTCTGGGCAGGCGCAAGAGACCCAGTACTTC.

This chain joins TRBV6-5 and TRBJ2-2; 9 bases are a match to TRBD1. The junction had 6 bases not matched to a gene; V was cut back by 5 bases and J by 5 bases. Germline V lookup: CDR1 MNHEY, CDR2 SVGAGI. This CDR3 contains 15 residues. This CDR3 reads CASSKDRGGTGELFF. The DNA of the CDR3 is TGTGCCAGCAGTAAGGACAGGGGTGGGACCGGGGAGCTGTTTTTT.

The chain recombines TRBV6-5 with TRBJ1-1, with D uncertain. The CDR3 length is 13 residues. Deletions cut 3 bases from V and 0 bases from J, with 5 bases between. CDR1 is MNHEY and CDR2 is SVGAGI in the germline V gene. The CDR3 bases are TGTGCCAGCAGTTATTCAATGAACACTGAAGCTTTCTTT. This translates into CASSYSMNTEAFF.

This clone was counted between two and nine times. The V and J genes are TRBV4-3 and TRBJ2-2, with a possible D match to TRBD1 (5 bases). CDR3 size: 16 residues. The germline V gene has CDR1 LGHNA and CDR2 YSLEER. V was trimmed by 0 bases and J by 4 bases, leaving 12 bases between them. As DNA, the CDR3 is TGCGCCAGCAGCCAAGACGTGGGGCGCGTCACCGGGGAGCTGTTTTTT. Protein product: CASSQDVGRVTGELFF.

The chain employs TRBV7-3 and TRBJ2-1, with 10 bases that match TRBD1. Germline CDR1 SGHTA, CDR2 FQGTGA. The CDR3 is made up of 15 amino acids. V dropped 3 bases and J dropped 3; count of bases not matched to a gene: 2. This CDR3 reads CASSLGTGVYNEQFF. The CDR3 coding sequence is TGTGCCAGCAGCTTGGGGACAGGGGTCTACAATGAGCAGTTCTTC.

V is TRBV28 and J is TRBJ1-4, with 8 bases that match TRBD1. V dropped 5 bases and J dropped 0; count of bases not matched to a gene: 5. This CDR3 has 16 amino acids. The germline gives CDR1 MDHEN, CDR2 SYDVKM. CDR3 sequence (DNA): TGTGCCAGCAGTCACCAGGGGGCGGCAACTAATGAAAAACTGTTTTTT. This gives the protein CASSHQGAATNEKLFF.

The rearrangement links TRBV6-4 to TRBJ2-3, with D possibly TRBD2 on 6 matching bases. This CDR3 region has 14 residues. The V end lost 3 bases, the J end lost 0 bases, and 7 bases lay between the germline ends. Germline V gene data show CDR1 as MRHNA and CDR2 as SNTAGT. DNA of the CDR3: TGTGCCAGCAGTGAAAGCGGGAGCACAGATACGCAGTATTTT. The encoded protein is CASSESGSTDTQYF.

This clone has a count of ten or more. The chain couples TRBV18 to TRBJ2-1, with 11 bases fitting TRBD2. The CDR3 runs to 17 residues. Germline V gene lookup returns CDR1 KGHSH and CDR2 LQKENI. V shed 2 bases, J shed 7 bases, and the junction held 10 bases outside the gene matches. CDR3 sequence reads: CASSPGQLAGGGNEQFF. CDR3 DNA sequence: TGTGCCAGCTCACCAGGGCAGCTAGCGGGAGGAGGTAATGAGCAGTTCTTC.

The chain uses TRBV28 and TRBJ1-4, with 7 bases lining up with TRBD1. CDR1 and CDR2 (germline): MDHEN, SYDVKM. The J segment lost 5 bases and the V segment lost 3 bases, leaving 6 bases of the junction unmatched. The CDR3 is 15 amino acids. In DNA form, the CDR3 reads TGTGCCAGCAGTTTTCGCAGGGGGGTCAATGAAAAACTGTTTTTT. It specifies CASSFRRGVNEKLFF.

The V call is TRBV5-1, the J call TRBJ2-5, with D tentatively TRBD2 (5 bases). Germline assignment: CDR1 SGHRS and CDR2 YFSETQ. The CDR3 runs 16 residues. V shed 2 bases and J shed 5 bases, with 19 bases lying between them. CDR3 nucleotide sequence: TGCGCCAGCAGCTTTACGGGCCCCGTTACGGGGGAGACCCAGTACTTC. Protein sequence: CASSFTGPVTGETQYF.

The chain's CDR3 is CASSPRLAGGFDTQYF. In DNA form, the CDR3 reads TGTGCCAGCTCACCAAGACTAGCGGGAGGGTTCGATACGCAGTATTTT. V is TRBV18 and J is TRBJ2-3; 14 positions match TRBD2. V lost 2 bases, J lost 6 bases, and 4 bases stayed unmatched. Germline-derived CDR1 and CDR2 are KGHSH and LQKENI. The CDR3 has 16 residues.

This rearrangement joins TRBV28 to TRBJ1-4; a possible D gene is TRBD1 (5 bases). The CDR3 is 14 residues long. Per the germline V gene, CDR1 is MDHEN and CDR2 is SYDVKM. Trimming took off 6 bases at V and 7 bases at J, with 15 bases between the two ends. The DNA of the CDR3 is TGTGCCAGCAGGTCCGACAGTCTTCGTGAAAAACTGTTTTTT. This translates into CASRSDSLREKLFF.

The chain employs TRBV28 and TRBJ2-1, with 12 bases aligning to TRBD2. After removal of 5 bases from V and 5 bases from J, the junction contained 4 bases not matched to a gene. CDR1 and CDR2 from the germline V gene are MDHEN and SYDVKM. CDR3 length: 15 amino acids. DNA for the CDR3: TGTGCCAGCAGTGCTAGCGGGAGGGCAAACAATGAGCAGTTCTTC. As protein: CASSASGRANNEQFF.